This TCR beta chain appears in the sequencing data of a study of response to subunit inactivated influenza vaccine. The CDR3 covers 15 residues. The germline V gene has CDR1 LGHNA and CDR2 YNFKEQ. Germline trimming cut 1 base from V and 2 bases from J; bases unmatched to any gene: 3. Study-wide results and caveats: The study's authors posited that every seasonal influenza vaccination enlists few new T cells.

In its sample, this clonotype was seen a few times. Its target is not known. TCRdb itself ran the RT-PCR reads through MiXCR, one entry per CDR3 protein. The table has some 500,000 distinct CDR3 sequences, 10% to 15% seen once. The source material was PBMCs from blood, sampled roughly 46 days after vaccination. The sequence was obtained from a man in his fifties or sixties who received an inactivated influenza vaccine. V gene TRBV4-2 combines with J gene TRBJ2-7; 9 nucleotides agree with TRBD1. Written as DNA, the CDR3 is TGTGCCAGCAGCCAAGGGACAGGGGATCCCTACGAGCAGTACTTC. It encodes CASSQGTGDPYEQYF.